Shown below are 4 T cell receptor beta chains from a single sample sequenced in a study of blood T cell repertoires in COVID-19. Profiling relied on immunoSEQ multiplex PCR, and the TCRdb table lists in-frame clones only, not all of them. The sample lists about 230,000 clones, 84% occurring once. The source material was PBMCs or T cells enriched from blood (not recorded which). These receptors originate from a man aged 55 to 70 who had recovered from COVID-19.

V usage is TRBV3-1 (or the pseudogene TRBV3-2) and J usage is TRBJ2-2; D may be TRBD1 (6 bases). V lost 5 bases and J lost 6, with 13 bases in between. This CDR3 is 14 amino acids long. The germline V gene encodes CDR1 LGHDT and CDR2 YNNKEL (reference sequence). CDR3 nucleotides: TGTGCCAGCAGCAAACAGGGTCGACCCGGGGAGCTGTTTTTT. Translating it yields CASSKQGRPGELFF.

This rearrangement joins TRBV5-4 to TRBJ2-5; 10 positions match TRBD1. The germline CDR1 and CDR2 sequences are SGHNT and YYREEE (reference sequence). This CDR3 is 15 amino acids long. V was pared by 3 bases and J by 4 bases, with 6 bases of the junction left unmatched. CDR3 sequence (DNA): TGTGCCAGCAGCTCGGACAGGGGGGTAAGAGAGACCCAGTACTTC. Residues: CASSSDRGVRETQYF.

This sequence joins TRBV7-9 and TRBJ2-7; possibly TRBD1 for D (6 bases). The germline V gene has CDR1 SEHNR and CDR2 FQNEAQ (reference sequence). CDR3 length: 13 amino acids. The ends were cut back, 2 bases at V and 4 bases at J, with 9 bases in the middle. The CDR3 protein is CASSLMTGYEQYF. CDR3 coding DNA: TGTGCCAGCAGCTTAATGACAGGTTACGAGCAGTACTTC. The whole variable domain, filled in from reference TRBV7-9 and TRBJ2-7, reads DTGVSQNPRHKITKRGQNVTFRCDPISEHNRLYWYRQTLGQGPEFLTYFQNEAQLEKSRLLSDRFSAERPKGSFSTLEIQRTEQGDSAMYLCASSLMTGYEQYFGPGTRLTVT.

The chain recombines TRBV3-1 (or the pseudogene TRBV3-2) with TRBJ1-6; D gene ambiguous. CDR3 size: 13 residues. Trimming removed 5 bases at V and 6 bases at J, with 8 bases between. From germline, CDR1 is LGHDT and CDR2 YNNKEL (reference sequence). CDR3 sequence reads: CASSRERNSPLHF. DNA for the CDR3: TGTGCCAGCAGCAGGGAGCGTAATTCACCCCTCCACTTT.